What follows are 3 T cell receptor beta chains derived from one specimen sequenced in a study of T cell responses to AZD1222 COVID-19 vaccine (TCRdb year 2021). The method was the immunoSEQ multiplex PCR assay. In its TCRdb copy, this immuneACCESS table keeps in-frame sequences only and misses some clones. Where compared with another copy, unresolved V genes explain less than half of these, and the others have no known cause. The sample contains roughly 160,000 clones, around 94% of them found a single time. Approximately 0.6% of the sample is in the top ten clones. This specimen's time point label, interpreted: baseline before first vaccination. Sequenced here: peripheral blood, sampled on day 0 of AZD1222 vaccination. Receptors originate from an adult in good health.

The V call is TRBV28, the J call TRBJ1-3; tentatively, D is TRBD1 (6 bases). CDR3 length: 15 amino acids. V dropped 5 bases and J dropped 0 bases, with 11 bases sitting between them. Germline-derived CDR1 and CDR2 are MDHEN and SYDVKM. The CDR3 nucleotides read TGTGCCAGCAGTCCGGGGGGCTTCTCTGGAAACACCATATATTTT. This gives the protein CASSPGGFSGNTIYF.

CDR3 DNA sequence: TGTGCCAGCAGCTTAACCCGGGAGACCTACAATGAGCAGTTCTTC. As protein: CASSLTRETYNEQFF. The chain is built from TRBV7-3 and TRBJ2-1; D possibly corresponds to TRBD2 (6 bases). Germline CDR1 and CDR2: SGHTA and FQGTGA. The ends were cut back, 0 bases at V and 2 bases at J, with 8 bases in the middle. CDR3 length: 15 residues.

This chain joins TRBV28 and TRBJ1-5; tentatively, D is TRBD1 (6 bases). Germline V lookup: CDR1 MDHEN, CDR2 SYDVKM. The CDR3 totals 14 residues. Trimming removed 2 bases at V and 5 bases at J, with 10 bases between. CDR3 amino acids: CASSLGGADQPQHF. CDR3 in DNA: TGTGCCAGCAGTTTAGGGGGCGCGGATCAGCCCCAGCATTTT.